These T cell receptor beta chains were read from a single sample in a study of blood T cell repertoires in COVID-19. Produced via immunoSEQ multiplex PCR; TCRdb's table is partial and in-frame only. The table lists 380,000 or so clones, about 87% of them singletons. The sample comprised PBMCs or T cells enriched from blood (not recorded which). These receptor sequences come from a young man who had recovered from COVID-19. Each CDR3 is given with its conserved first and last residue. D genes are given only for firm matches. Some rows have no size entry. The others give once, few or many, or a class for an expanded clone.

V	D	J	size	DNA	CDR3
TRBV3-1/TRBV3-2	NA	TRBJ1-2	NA	TGTGCCAGCAGCCAAGATCGTACAGCAGCCAACTATGGCTACACCTTC	CASSQDRTAANYGYTF
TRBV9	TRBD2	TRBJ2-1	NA	TGTGCCAGCAGCGTAGAGGTAGCGGGGGGGCCGTTAGGTGAGCAGTTCTTC	CASSVEVAGGPLGEQFF
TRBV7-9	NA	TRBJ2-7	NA	TGTGCCAGCAGCGCCCCCGTAGACGGAGACTACGAGCAGTACTTC	CASSAPVDGDYEQYF
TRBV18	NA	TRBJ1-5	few	TGTGCCAGCTCAAAGGGCACCGGGGGGCTGGGGAGCAATCAGCCCCAGCATTTT	CASSKGTGGLGSNQPQHF
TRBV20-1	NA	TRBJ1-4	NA	TGCAGTCCCTACTCCGGTGAAAAACTGTTTTTT	CSPYSGEKLFF
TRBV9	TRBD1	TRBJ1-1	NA	TGTGCCAGCAGCTATGCCCCGGACAGGGGGAACACTGAAGCTTTCTTT	CASSYAPDRGNTEAFF
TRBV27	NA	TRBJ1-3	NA	TGTGCCAGCAGTTCTCAGGGAGGAAACACCATATATTTT	CASSSQGGNTIYF
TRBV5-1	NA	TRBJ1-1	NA	TGCGCCAGCAGGGTGGGGCGGGGAGGCACTGAAGCTTTCTTT	CASRVGRGGTEAFF
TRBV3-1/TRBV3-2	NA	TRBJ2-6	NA	TGTGCCAGCAGCCTTCGCTCTGGGGCCAACGTCCTGACTTTC	CASSLRSGANVLTF
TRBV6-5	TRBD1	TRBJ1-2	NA	TGTGCCAGCAGTCTGACAGGGGATACTAACTATGGCTACACCTTC	CASSLTGDTNYGYTF
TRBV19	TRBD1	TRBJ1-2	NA	TGTGCCAGTACCCAGGGACAGCTGAACTATGGCTACACCTTC	CASTQGQLNYGYTF
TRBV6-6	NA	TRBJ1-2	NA	TGTGCCAGCAGCCGCGTATCCGGGACAAACTATGGCTACACCTTC	CASSRVSGTNYGYTF
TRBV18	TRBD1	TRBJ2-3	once	TGTGCCAGCTCACCAGGGACAGGGGATTTGGATACGCAGTATTTT	CASSPGTGDLDTQYF
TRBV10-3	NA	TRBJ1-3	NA	TGTGCCATCGAAACAGCTGGAAACACCATATATTTT	CAIETAGNTIYF
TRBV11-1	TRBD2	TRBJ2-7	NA	TGTGCCAGCAGCCCAGGGACTAGCGGCCGCCCCTACGAGCAGTACTTC	CASSPGTSGRPYEQYF
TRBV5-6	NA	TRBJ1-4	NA	TGTGCCAGCAGCACGGGACGGGGGGAAAAACTGTTTTTT	CASSTGRGEKLFF
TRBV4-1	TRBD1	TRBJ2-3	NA	TGCGCCAGCAGCCAAACCCCGGGACAGGGGATTACAGATACGCAGTATTTT	CASSQTPGQGITDTQYF
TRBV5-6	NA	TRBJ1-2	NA	TGTGCCAGCAGTCCCGCCCGGGGCTACACCTTC	CASSPARGYTF
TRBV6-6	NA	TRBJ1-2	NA	TGTGCCAGCACCCCGTATCGAGACTATGGCTACACCTTC	CASTPYRDYGYTF
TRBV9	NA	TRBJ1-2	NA	TGTGCCAGCAGCGTAGCCAGGGCGGGGGATGGCTACACCTTC	CASSVARAGDGYTF
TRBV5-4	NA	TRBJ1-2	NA	TGTGCCAGCTACAGGGACGGCTATGGCTACACCTTC	CASYRDGYGYTF
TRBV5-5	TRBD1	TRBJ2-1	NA	TGTGCCAGCAGCTTAGGGACAGGGTGGAATGAGCAGTTCTTC	CASSLGTGWNEQFF
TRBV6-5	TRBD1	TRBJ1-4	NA	TGTGCCAGCAGTTTGACAGGGCCCAGTGAAAAACTGTTTTTT	CASSLTGPSEKLFF
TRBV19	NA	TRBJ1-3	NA	TGTGCCAGTGGGTTTAAACAGGGACACTCTGGAAACACCATATATTTT	CASGFKQGHSGNTIYF
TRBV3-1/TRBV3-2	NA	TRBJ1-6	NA	TGTGCCAGCAGCCATCCCTCTCTGGGCAATTCACCCCTCCACTTT	CASSHPSLGNSPLHF
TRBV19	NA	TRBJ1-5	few	TGTGCCAGTAGTACCGGACAAGGGAACAATCAGCCCCAGCATTTT	CASSTGQGNNQPQHF
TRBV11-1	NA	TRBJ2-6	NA	TGTGCCAGCAGCTTGAGGGGGGGACCCGGGGCCAACGTCCTGACTTTC	CASSLRGGPGANVLTF
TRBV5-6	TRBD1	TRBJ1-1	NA	TGTGCCAGCAGCTCGATAAGACAGGGGATTATGAACACTGAAGCTTTCTTT	CASSSIRQGIMNTEAFF
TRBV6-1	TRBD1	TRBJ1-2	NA	TGTGCCAGCAGTGAAAAGGCAGGGGGTGATGGCTACACCTTC	CASSEKAGGDGYTF
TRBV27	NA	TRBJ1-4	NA	TGTGCCAGCAGTTTCGGTCCTAATGAAAAACTGTTTTTT	CASSFGPNEKLFF
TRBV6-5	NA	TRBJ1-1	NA	TGTGCCAGCAGCCGGGTTTCCCTCTTGAACACTGAAGCTTTCTTT	CASSRVSLLNTEAFF
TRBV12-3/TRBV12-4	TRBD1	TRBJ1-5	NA	TGTGCCAGCAGTTTGGCAGGGGGTCAGCCCCAGCATTTT	CASSLAGGQPQHF
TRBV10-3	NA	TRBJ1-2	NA	TGTGCCATCAGTGAGACTAACGGACAGTCAGAGGGAGGCTACACCTTC	CAISETNGQSEGGYTF
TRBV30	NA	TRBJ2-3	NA	TGTGCCTGGAGGGTTACCTCTAGAGATACGCAGTATTTT	CAWRVTSRDTQYF
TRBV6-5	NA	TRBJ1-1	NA	TGTGCCAGCAGTTACGGAGAAGGCGGGACTGAAGCTTTCTTT	CASSYGEGGTEAFF
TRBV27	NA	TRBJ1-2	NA	TGTGCCAGCAGTCCACGGCTGGGGGGTCCTCTCTATGGCTACACCTTC	CASSPRLGGPLYGYTF
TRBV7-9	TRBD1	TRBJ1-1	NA	TGTGCCAGCGACCGGGGACAGGGGGGGACTGAAGCTTTCTTT	CASDRGQGGTEAFF
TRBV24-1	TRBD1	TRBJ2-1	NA	TGTGCCACCAGTGATCCAGGGGACAGTTTGGATGAGCAGTTCTTC	CATSDPGDSLDEQFF
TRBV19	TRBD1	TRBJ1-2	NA	TGTGCCAGTAGTATACCTCCGACAGGGTATAATAACTATGGCTACACCTTC	CASSIPPTGYNNYGYTF
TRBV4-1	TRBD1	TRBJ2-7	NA	TGCGCCAGCAGCAAGGGACAGGGGAACTACGAGCAGTACTTC	CASSKGQGNYEQYF
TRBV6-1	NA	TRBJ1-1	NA	TGTGCCAGCAGTGAACCAGGGGAAGGGACTGAAGCTTTCTTT	CASSEPGEGTEAFF
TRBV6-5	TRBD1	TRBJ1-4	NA	TGTGCCAGCAGGGCGGGGACAGGTGGTAGTGAAAAACTGTTTTTT	CASRAGTGGSEKLFF
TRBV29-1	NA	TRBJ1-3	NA	TGCGCCGCCATCACGAGCTCTGGAAACACCATATATTTT	CAAITSSGNTIYF
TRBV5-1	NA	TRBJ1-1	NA	TGCGCCAGCAGCTTGGTCGCCAACGGGGGTTCTGAAGCTTTCTTT	CASSLVANGGSEAFF
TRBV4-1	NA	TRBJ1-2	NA	TGCGCCAGCAGCCAAGAAAGATTAGGGGTGGATGGCTACACCTTC	CASSQERLGVDGYTF
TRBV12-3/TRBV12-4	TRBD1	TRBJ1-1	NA	TGTGCCAGCAGCCCCGACAGGGGAGCTTTCTTT	CASSPDRGAFF
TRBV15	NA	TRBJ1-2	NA	TGTGCCACCTATTCTCCGCGGGAGGGTAACTATGGCTACACCTTC	CATYSPREGNYGYTF
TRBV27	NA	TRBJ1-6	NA	TGTGCCAGCAGTCCCTATAAAAATTCACCCCTCCACTTT	CASSPYKNSPLHF
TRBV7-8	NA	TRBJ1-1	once	TGTGCCAGTATTTCGGGAACTTTGGTATTTGAAGCTTTCTTT	CASISGTLVFEAFF
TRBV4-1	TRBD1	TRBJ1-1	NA	TGCGCCAGCAGCCCTTCCGGGACAGTGCCTTTCTTT	CASSPSGTVPFF
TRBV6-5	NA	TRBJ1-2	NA	TGTGCCAGCAGCCAAACAGGGTCGAAGGGCTACACCTTC	CASSQTGSKGYTF
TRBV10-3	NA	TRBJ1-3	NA	TGTGCCATCACCCCGGGACTAACGGGAAACACCATATATTTT	CAITPGLTGNTIYF
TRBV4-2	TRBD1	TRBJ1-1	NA	TGTGCCAGCAGCCAAGATCGGACAGGGGCGACGGGCACTGAAGCTTTCTTT	CASSQDRTGATGTEAFF
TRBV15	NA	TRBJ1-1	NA	TGTGCCACCAGCAGAGCGGACAGAATGAACACTGAAGCTTTCTTT	CATSRADRMNTEAFF
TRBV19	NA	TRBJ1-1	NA	TGTGCCAGTAAGCGGAGTTCGGGCACTGAAGCTTTCTTT	CASKRSSGTEAFF
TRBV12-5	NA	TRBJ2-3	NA	TGTGCTAGTGGTTTCACAGTGGTGCCCCGCACAGATACGCAGTATTTT	CASGFTVVPRTDTQYF
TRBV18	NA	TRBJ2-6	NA	TGTGCCAGCTCACCCACAGGCCCGGGCAACCCTGGGGCCAACGTCCTGACTTTC	CASSPTGPGNPGANVLTF
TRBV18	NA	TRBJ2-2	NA	TGTGCCAGCTCACCTAATCCCGCAGGGAACACCGGGGAGCTGTTTTTT	CASSPNPAGNTGELFF
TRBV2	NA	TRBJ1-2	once	TGTGCCAGCAGTGAGACAGTCACCAACTATGGCTACACCTTC	CASSETVTNYGYTF
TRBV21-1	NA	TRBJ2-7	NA	TGTGCCAGCACAGCTAGCCTAGCGGGGGAGAGCTCCTACGAGCAGTACTTC	CASTASLAGESSYEQYF